The 8 T cell receptor beta chains reported below all come from one sample, sequenced in a study of beta chain features in type 1 diabetes. TCRB transcripts that were expressed got sequenced, as all of the isolated RNA had been reverse transcribed. Repertoires were generated with immunoSEQ multiplex PCR, while TCRdb's copy carries only in-frame clones and drops some. This table holds some 300,000 clones, 8% found once. Sequencing was carried out using central memory CD4+ T cells from blood. The receptors were gathered from a woman under 30 in good health.

This clone was recorded a few times. The chain has TRBV19 and TRBJ1-1; TRBD1 might be the D (6 bases). Trimming took 6 bases from V and 2 from J, leaving 16 bases between them. Germline loops: CDR1 LNHDA, CDR2 SQIVND (reference sequence). There are 15 residues in the CDR3. The CDR3 DNA reads TGTGCCAGTAGCCTTAAGGGACAACTTAACACTGAAGCTTTCTTT. Protein sequence: CASSLKGQLNTEAFF.

The V and J genes are TRBV5-4 and TRBJ1-5, with D unclear. V lost 2 bases to trimming and J lost 6 bases, with 9 bases between them. Germline-derived CDR1 and CDR2 are SGHNT and YYREEE (reference sequence). The CDR3 covers 13 residues. This chain's CDR3 is CASSFGVGQPQHF. CDR3 bases: TGTGCCAGCAGCTTTGGGGTTGGTCAGCCCCAGCATTTT.

This clone was observed a handful of times. The rearrangement joins TRBV4-2 to TRBJ2-5; 9 nucleotides match TRBD1. The junction had 2 bases not matched to a gene; V was cut back by 1 base and J by 2 bases. Looked up from germline, CDR1 is LGHNA and CDR2 is YNFKEQ. The CDR3 runs 15 residues. CDR3 bases: TGTGCCAGCAGCCAAGTGGGACAGGGTCAAGAGACCCAGTACTTC. This codes for CASSQVGQGQETQYF.

This clone was seen ten or more times. The chain uses TRBV20-1 and TRBJ1-3, with no clear D. Deletions cut 6 bases from V and 6 bases from J, with 9 bases between. The CDR3 runs to 11 residues. From germline, CDR1 is DFQATT and CDR2 SNEGSKA (reference sequence). The DNA of the CDR3 is TGCAGTGCCCAAAAGGAAAACACCATATATTTT. Translated, it gives CSAQKENTIYF.

This clone was seen many times. V and J are TRBV5-4 and TRBJ2-3; 9 bases map to TRBD2. With 1 base clipped from V and 4 bases from J, the junction kept 4 bases outside the gene matches. This CDR3 is built from 15 residues. Germline CDR1 SGHNT, CDR2 YYREEE (reference sequence). The CDR3 loop is CASSLSSGAADTQYF. As DNA, the CDR3 is TGTGCCAGCAGCTTGTCTAGCGGGGCGGCAGATACGCAGTATTTT.

This sequence joins TRBV4-2 and TRBJ1-6; perhaps TRBD1 as D (5 bases). The CDR3 extends over 16 amino acids. In germline, CDR1 is LGHNA, CDR2 YNFKEQ. V lost 6 bases and J 0 bases, leaving 12 bases between the germline ends. DNA of the CDR3: TGTGCCAGCAGTTCACAGGAGAGCTCCTATAATTCACCCCTCCACTTT. Translating it yields CASSSQESSYNSPLHF.

The table lists this clone with a few counts. The rearrangement links TRBV27 to TRBJ1-5, with D possibly being TRBD1 (5 bases). The CDR3 is 13 residues long. Germline V CDR1 and CDR2: MNHEY, SMNVEV (reference sequence). Deletions cut 2 bases from V and 6 bases from J, with 8 bases between. Written as DNA, the CDR3 is TGTGCCAGCAGTTTACAGGGAGTTCAGCCCCAGCATTTT. This sequence encodes CASSLQGVQPQHF.

This clone was seen a handful of times. This chain links TRBV5-6 with TRBJ1-1, with D perhaps TRBD1 (6 bases). The germline V and J ends were trimmed by 6 bases and 1 base, with 16 bases remaining between them. Germline assignment: CDR1 SGHDT and CDR2 YYEEEE. The CDR3 totals 15 residues. The CDR3 sequence: CASTSTGQPNTEAFF. CDR3 in DNA: TGTGCCAGCACCTCGACAGGACAGCCGAACACTGAAGCTTTCTTT.